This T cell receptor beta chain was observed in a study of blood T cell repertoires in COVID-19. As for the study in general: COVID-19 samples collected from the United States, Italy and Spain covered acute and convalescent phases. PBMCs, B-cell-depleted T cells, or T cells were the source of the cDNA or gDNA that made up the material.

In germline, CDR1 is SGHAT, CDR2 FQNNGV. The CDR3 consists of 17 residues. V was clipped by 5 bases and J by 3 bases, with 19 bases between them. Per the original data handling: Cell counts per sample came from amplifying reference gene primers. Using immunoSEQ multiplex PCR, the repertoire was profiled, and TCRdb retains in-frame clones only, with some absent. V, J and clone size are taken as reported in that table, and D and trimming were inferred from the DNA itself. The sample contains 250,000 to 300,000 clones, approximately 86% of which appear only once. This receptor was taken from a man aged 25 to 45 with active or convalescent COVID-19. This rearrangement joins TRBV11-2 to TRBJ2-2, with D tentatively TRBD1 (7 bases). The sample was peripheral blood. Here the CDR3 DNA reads TGTGCCAGCAGCCTCCACCAGGGGGGCCGATACACCGGGGAGCTGTTTTTT. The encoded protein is CASSLHQGGRYTGELFF.